This T cell receptor (beta chain) comes out of a study of spatial heterogeneity in lung cancer. On the study more broadly: Available follow-up PBMC samples, collected a median of around two years post-resection, were sequenced.

Time point here: blood at routine non-recurrence follow-up after resection. Unsorted whole RNA of tumor, nontumor lung or frozen PBMC was sequenced. A distinct unique molecular identifier was carried by each TCR cDNA molecule. Using its own MiXCR run on the 5' RACE reads, TCRdb lists one record per CDR3 protein. The sample carries approximately 11,000 distinct CDR3 sequences, roughly 9.1% recorded once. Study outcomes and limitations: Whereas they appeared in blood less at follow-up, ubiquitous expanded tumor TCRs appeared there more at resection.

This clonotype appeared many times. The antigen remains unidentified. Germline assignment: CDR1 DFQATT and CDR2 SNEGSKA (reference sequence). This CDR3 spans 15 amino acids. V lost 4 bases, J lost 6 bases, and 5 bases stayed unmatched. The starting material was PBMCs, obtained at follow-up. The TCR originated in a female donor with early-stage non-small cell lung cancer. The chain employs TRBV20-1 and TRBJ2-1; 14 positions agree with TRBD2. CDR3 DNA: TGCAGTGCTAACCGACTAGCGGGAGGGGGCAATGAGCAGTTCTTC. Its protein product is CSANRLAGGGNEQFF.